Listed here is a single T cell receptor (beta chain). Per germline, CDR1 SNHLY and CDR2 FYNNEI. V shed 7 bases and J shed 5 bases, with 14 bases lying between them. This CDR3 is built from 13 residues. These data come from a study of blood T cell repertoires in COVID-19. Only in-frame clones appear in the TCRdb table, and some are missing; sequencing was by immunoSEQ multiplex PCR. This table holds about 140,000 clones, about 85% found once. The sample consisted of peripheral blood. The sequence derives from a human donor in a cohort sampled during active COVID-19. This chain joins TRBV2 and TRBJ1-2; D is unclear. The CDR3 here is CASTAPRTYGYTF. The CDR3 DNA is TGTGCCAGCACCGCCCCTAGGACTTATGGCTACACCTTC.